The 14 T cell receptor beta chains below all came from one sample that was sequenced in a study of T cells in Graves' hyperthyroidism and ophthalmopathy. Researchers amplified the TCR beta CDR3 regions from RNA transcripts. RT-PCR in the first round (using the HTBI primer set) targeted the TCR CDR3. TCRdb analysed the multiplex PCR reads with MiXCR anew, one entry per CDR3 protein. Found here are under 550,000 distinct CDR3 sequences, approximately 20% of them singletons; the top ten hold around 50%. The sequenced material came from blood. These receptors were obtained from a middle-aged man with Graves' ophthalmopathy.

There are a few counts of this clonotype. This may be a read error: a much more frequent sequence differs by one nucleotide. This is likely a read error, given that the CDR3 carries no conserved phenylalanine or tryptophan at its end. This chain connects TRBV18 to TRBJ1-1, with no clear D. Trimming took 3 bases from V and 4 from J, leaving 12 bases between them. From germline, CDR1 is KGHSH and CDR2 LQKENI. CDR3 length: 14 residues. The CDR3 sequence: CASSPLPAGTEAFL. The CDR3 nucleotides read TGTGCCAGCTCACCCCTTCCAGCAGGCACTGAAGCTTTCCTT.

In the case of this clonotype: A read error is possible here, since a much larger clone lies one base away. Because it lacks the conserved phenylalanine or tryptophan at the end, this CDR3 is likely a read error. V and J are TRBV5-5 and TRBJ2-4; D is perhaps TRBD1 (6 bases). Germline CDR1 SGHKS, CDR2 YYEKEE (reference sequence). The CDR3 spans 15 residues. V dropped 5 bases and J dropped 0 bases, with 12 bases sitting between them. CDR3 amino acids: CASRPDRLAKNIQYL. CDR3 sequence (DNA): TGTGCCAGCAGACCGGACAGACTAGCCAAAAACATTCAGTACCTC.

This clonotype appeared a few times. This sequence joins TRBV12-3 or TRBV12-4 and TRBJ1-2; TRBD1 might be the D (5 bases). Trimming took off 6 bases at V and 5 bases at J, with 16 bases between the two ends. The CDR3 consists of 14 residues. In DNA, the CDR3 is TGTGCCAGCAGAGCCGGGGGGGGGGGATATGGCTACACCTTC. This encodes CASRAGGGGYGYTF.

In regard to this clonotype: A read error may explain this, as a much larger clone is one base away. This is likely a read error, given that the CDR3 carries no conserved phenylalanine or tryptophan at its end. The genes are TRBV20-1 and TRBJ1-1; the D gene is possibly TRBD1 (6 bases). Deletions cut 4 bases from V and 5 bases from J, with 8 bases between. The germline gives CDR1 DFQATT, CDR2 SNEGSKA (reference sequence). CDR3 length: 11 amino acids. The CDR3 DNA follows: TGCAGTGCTACAGGGGAAACTGAAGCTTTCGTT. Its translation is CSATGETEAFV.

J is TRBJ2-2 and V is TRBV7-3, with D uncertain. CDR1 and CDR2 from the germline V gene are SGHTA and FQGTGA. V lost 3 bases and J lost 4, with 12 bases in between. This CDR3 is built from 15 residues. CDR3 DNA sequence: TGTGCCAGCAGCTTGGGCTCCTGGAGCACCGGGGAGCTGTTTTTT. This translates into CASSLGSWSTGELFF.

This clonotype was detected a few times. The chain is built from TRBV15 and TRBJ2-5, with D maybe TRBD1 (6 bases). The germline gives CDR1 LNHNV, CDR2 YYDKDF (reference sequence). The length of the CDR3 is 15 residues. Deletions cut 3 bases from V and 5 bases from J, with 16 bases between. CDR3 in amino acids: CATSSDSGQFETQYF. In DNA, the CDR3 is TGTGCCACCAGCAGCGATTCTGGACAGTTCGAGACCCAGTACTTC.

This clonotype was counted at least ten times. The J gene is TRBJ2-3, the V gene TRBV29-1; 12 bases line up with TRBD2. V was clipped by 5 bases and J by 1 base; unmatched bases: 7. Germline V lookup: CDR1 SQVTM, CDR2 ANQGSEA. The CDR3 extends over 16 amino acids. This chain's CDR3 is CSVTTRLAGGTDTQYF. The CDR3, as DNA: TGCAGCGTTACTACCCGACTAGCGGGGGGCACAGATACGCAGTATTTT.

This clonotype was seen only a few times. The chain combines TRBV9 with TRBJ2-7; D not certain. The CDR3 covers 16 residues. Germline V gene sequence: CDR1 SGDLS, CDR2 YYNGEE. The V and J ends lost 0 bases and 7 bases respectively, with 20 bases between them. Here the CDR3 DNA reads TGTGCCAGCAGCGTAGCTGTGGGCAGCCCATCGGCTGAGCAGTACTTC. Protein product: CASSVAVGSPSAEQYF.

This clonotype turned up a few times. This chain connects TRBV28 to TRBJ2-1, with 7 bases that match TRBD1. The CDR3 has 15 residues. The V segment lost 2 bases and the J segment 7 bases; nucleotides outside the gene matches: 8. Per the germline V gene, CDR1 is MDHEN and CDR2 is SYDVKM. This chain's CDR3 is CASSLTGESRNEQFF. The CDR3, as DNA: TGTGCCAGCAGTTTAACAGGGGAGAGTAGGAATGAGCAGTTCTTC. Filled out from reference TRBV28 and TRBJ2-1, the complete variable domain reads DVKVTQSSRYLVKRTGEKVFLECVQDMDHENMFWYRQDPGLGLRLIYFSYDVKMKEKGDIPEGYSVSREKKERFSLILESASTNQTSMYLCASSLTGESRNEQFFGPGTRLTVL.

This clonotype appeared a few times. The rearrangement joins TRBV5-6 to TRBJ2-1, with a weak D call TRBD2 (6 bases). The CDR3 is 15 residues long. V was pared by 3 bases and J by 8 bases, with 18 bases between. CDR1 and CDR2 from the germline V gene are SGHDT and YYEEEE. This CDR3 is CASSSPREVYDEQFF. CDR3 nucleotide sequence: TGTGCCAGCAGCTCCCCCAGGGAGGTATACGATGAGCAGTTCTTC. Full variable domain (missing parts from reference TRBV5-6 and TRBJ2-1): DAGVTQSPTHLIKTRGQQVTLRCSPKSGHDTVSWYQQALGQGPQFIFQYYEEEERQRGNFPDRFSGHQFPNYSSELNVNALLLGDSALYLCASSSPREVYDEQFFGPGTRLTVL.

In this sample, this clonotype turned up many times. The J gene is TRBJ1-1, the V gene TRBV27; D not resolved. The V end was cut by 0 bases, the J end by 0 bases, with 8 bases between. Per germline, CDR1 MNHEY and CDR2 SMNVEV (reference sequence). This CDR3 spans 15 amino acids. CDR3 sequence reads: CASSLSNRMNTEAFF. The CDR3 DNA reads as TGTGCCAGCAGTTTATCCAACCGAATGAACACTGAAGCTTTCTTT.

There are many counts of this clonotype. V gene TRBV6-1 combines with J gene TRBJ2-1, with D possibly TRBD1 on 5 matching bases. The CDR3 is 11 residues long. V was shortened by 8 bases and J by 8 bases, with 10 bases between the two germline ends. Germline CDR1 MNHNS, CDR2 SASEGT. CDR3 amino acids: CASQQGYEQFF. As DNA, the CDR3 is TGTGCCAGCCAGCAGGGCTATGAGCAGTTCTTC.

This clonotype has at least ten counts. CDR3 DNA sequence: TGTGCCAGCAGCCCCTCAGGGGGCAATCAGCCCCAGCATTTT. Translating gives CASSPSGGNQPQHF. The chain recombines TRBV18 with TRBJ1-5, with D possibly TRBD1 on 6 matching bases. Germline lookup yields CDR1 KGHSH and CDR2 LQKENI. V lost 8 bases, J lost 2 bases, and 13 bases lay in between. The CDR3 runs to 14 residues.

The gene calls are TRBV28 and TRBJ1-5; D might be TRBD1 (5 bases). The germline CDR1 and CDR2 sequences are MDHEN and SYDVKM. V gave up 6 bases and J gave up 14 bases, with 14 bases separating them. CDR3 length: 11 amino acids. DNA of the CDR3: TGTGCCAGCAGCTCCCAGGGTACGAAGCATTTT. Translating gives CASSSQGTKHF.